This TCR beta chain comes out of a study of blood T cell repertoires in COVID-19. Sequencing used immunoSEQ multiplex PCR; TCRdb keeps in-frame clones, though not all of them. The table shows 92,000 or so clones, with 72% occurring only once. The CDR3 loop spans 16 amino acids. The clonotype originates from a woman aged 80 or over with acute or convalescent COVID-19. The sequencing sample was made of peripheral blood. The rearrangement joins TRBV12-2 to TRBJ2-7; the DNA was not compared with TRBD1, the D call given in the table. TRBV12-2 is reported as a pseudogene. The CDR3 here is CASRFKCETCSVEQYF. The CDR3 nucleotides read TGTGCAAGTCGCTTCAAATGTGAGACATGTTCCGTCGAGCAGTACTTC.